The 32 T cell receptor beta chains below were found in one sample sequenced in a study of T cell repertoires in cytomegalovirus infection. MiXCR was run by TCRdb on the reads, yielding one entry per CDR3 protein. The sample has about 300,000 distinct CDR3 sequences; about 9.2% are singletons. Sample: PBMCs. All receptors derive from a human donor in good health (CMV status not recorded). Some clones in this sample may be carry-over from other donors' samples.

This clonotype was seen more than once but under ten times. The chain couples TRBV14 to TRBJ1-2, with D perhaps TRBD1 (5 bases). The CDR3 is made up of 13 amino acids. In germline, CDR1 is SGHDN, CDR2 FVKESK. Trimming stripped 5 bases from V and 4 bases from J, with 11 bases between. This chain's CDR3 is CASSFGTTYGYTF. CDR3 in DNA: TGTGCCAGCAGCTTTGGGACCACCTATGGCTACACCTTC.

Comments on this clonotype: This may stem from a read error, because a much larger clone lies one nucleotide away. The CDR3 does not close with the conserved phenylalanine or tryptophan, likely indicating a read error. The chain couples TRBV5-1 to TRBJ2-7; D call uncertain. With 2 bases removed from V and 3 bases from J, the gap between germline ends came to 12 bases. The CDR3 consists of 14 residues. Looked up from germline, CDR1 is SGHRS and CDR2 is YFSETQ. This CDR3 reads CASSFLHTNYEQYI. The CDR3 region has the DNA TGCGCCAGCAGCTTTCTCCACACGAACTACGAGCAGTACATC.

This clonotype has a count of ten or more. The V gene is TRBV20-1, the J gene TRBJ2-7, with unresolved D. V dropped 5 bases and J dropped 0 bases, with 17 bases sitting between them. Germline V gene data show CDR1 as DFQATT and CDR2 as SNEGSKA (reference sequence). The CDR3 is 15 amino acids. The CDR3 sequence: CSAVTAATSSYEQYV. The CDR3 DNA reads TGCAGTGCTGTCACGGCCGCTACCAGCTCCTACGAGCAGTACGTC.

This clonotype was recorded at least ten times. This chain links TRBV2 with TRBJ2-5; perhaps TRBD2 as D (6 bases). V was cut by 7 bases and J by 5 bases, with 14 bases left in between. This CDR3 has 13 amino acids. Germline CDR1 reads SNHLY; CDR2 reads FYNNEI. In nucleotides, the CDR3 is TGTGCCAGCAATCCGGGAGCCAGGGAGACCCAGTACTTC. Its translation is CASNPGARETQYF.

This clonotype was seen repeatedly, ten times or more. The chain combines TRBV7-2 with TRBJ1-5; D uncertain. The CDR3 has 12 residues. Trimming took off 0 bases at V and 9 bases at J, with 6 bases between the two ends. Germline loops: CDR1 SGHTA, CDR2 FQGNSA. The CDR3 DNA sequence: TGTGCCAGCAGCTTAGCCGGGCCGCCCCAGCATTTT. Translated: CASSLAGPPQHF.

This clonotype was picked up many times. The chain is built from TRBV10-3 and TRBJ1-5; D possibly corresponds to TRBD1 (6 bases). Germline V gene sequence: CDR1 ENHRY, CDR2 SYGVKD. Trimming removed 2 bases from V and 6 bases from J, with 11 bases in between. This CDR3 region has 14 residues. CDR3 loop: CAISEAGVSQPQHF. CDR3 DNA: TGTGCCATCAGTGAGGCAGGGGTCTCTCAGCCCCAGCATTTT.

This clonotype was counted a few times. The chain links TRBV2 to TRBJ1-6, with D unresolved. CDR3 length equals 13 residues. V lost 6 bases to trimming and J lost 10 bases, with 13 bases between them. The V gene's germline CDR1 is SNHLY and CDR2 FYNNEI. CDR3 sequence (DNA): TGTGCCAGCAGCGGGCCCGAGGGATCACCCCTCCACTTT. Residues: CASSGPEGSPLHF.

Only a few counts were recorded for this clonotype. The rearrangement uses TRBV28 and TRBJ2-5; TRBD2 matches 8 bases. The CDR3 has 17 amino acids. Germline V gene lookup returns CDR1 MDHEN and CDR2 SYDVKM. J lost 5 bases, V lost 3 bases, and 14 bases had no gene match. The DNA for the CDR3 is TGTGCCAGCAGTTTTTATCGGCGGGGGGCTGGGAGGGAGACCCAGTACTTC. Translated, it gives CASSFYRRGAGRETQYF. The whole variable domain, filled in from reference TRBV28 and TRBJ2-5, reads DVKVTQSSRYLVKRTGEKVFLECVQDMDHENMFWYRQDPGLGLRLIYFSYDVKMKEKGDIPEGYSVSREKKERFSLILESASTNQTSMYLCASSFYRRGAGRETQYFGPGTRLLVL.

This clonotype came up many times. This chain links TRBV7-9 with TRBJ1-4; D remains unclear. Germline V gene lookup returns CDR1 SEHNR and CDR2 FQNEAQ (reference sequence). V was clipped by 5 bases and J by 3 bases, with 10 bases between them. The CDR3 is 14 residues long. Written as DNA, the CDR3 is TGTGCCAGCAGCCCCCTACGTTCTAATGAAAAACTGTTTTTT. Translation gives CASSPLRSNEKLFF.

Ten or more counts support this clonotype. CDR3 in amino acids: CSARDLGGTGGRYNEQFF. The CDR3 DNA sequence: TGCAGTGCTAGAGATTTAGGGGGGACGGGGGGGCGGTACAATGAGCAGTTCTTC. The chain has TRBV20-1 and TRBJ2-1, with 8 bases aligning to TRBD2. The CDR3 sequence is 18 residues long. With V trimmed by 0 bases and J by 4 bases, 14 bases remained unmatched. Germline V gene sequence: CDR1 DFQATT, CDR2 SNEGSKA (reference sequence).

Only one count was recorded for this clonotype. This chain links TRBV5-1 with TRBJ2-3; D unresolved. There are 15 residues in the CDR3. The ends were cut back, 4 bases at V and 0 bases at J, with 12 bases in the middle. CDR1 and CDR2 from the germline V gene are SGHRS and YFSETQ. CDR3 residues: CASSGSPSSTDTQYF. The CDR3 coding sequence is TGCGCCAGCAGCGGGTCTCCATCTAGCACAGATACGCAGTATTTT.

This clonotype came up a few times. This clone may be a read error of a much larger clone one base away. This chain uses TRBV2 with TRBJ1-5; 7 nucleotides agree with TRBD1. The CDR3 consists of 14 residues. Germline loops: CDR1 SNHLY, CDR2 FYNNEI. V lost 6 bases, J lost 6 bases, and 8 bases stayed unmatched. DNA for the CDR3: TGTGCCAGCAGCCCAGAGACAGGGAGTCAGCCCCAGCATTTT. The encoded protein is CASSPETGSQPQHF.

This clonotype was counted many times. In DNA form, the CDR3 reads TGTGCCAGCAGTTATGACGATACGCAGTATTTT. This encodes CASSYDDTQYF. The chain links TRBV6-2 or TRBV6-3 to TRBJ2-3; no definite D call. Germline values: CDR1 MNHEY, CDR2 SVGEGT. Trimming stripped 3 bases from V and 6 bases from J, with 4 bases between. The CDR3 covers 11 residues.

This clonotype was counted at least ten times. V usage is TRBV7-2 and J usage is TRBJ1-5, with D unclear. The CDR3 length is 14 residues. CDR1 and CDR2 from the germline V gene are SGHTA and FQGNSA. Trimming took off 2 bases at V and 5 bases at J, with 10 bases between the two ends. CDR3 region: CASSLYLMDQPQHF. CDR3 bases: TGTGCCAGCAGCTTATATTTGATGGATCAGCCCCAGCATTTT. The complete variable domain, with remaining parts taken from reference TRBV7-2 and TRBJ1-5, reads GAGVSQSPSNKVTEKGKDVELRCDPISGHTALYWYRQSLGQGLEFLIYFQGNSAPDKSGLPSDRFSAERTGGSVSTLTIQRTQQEDSAVYLCASSLYLMDQPQHFGDGTRLSIL.

The chain combines TRBV14 with TRBJ1-2, with 12 bases lining up with TRBD1. The V gene end was trimmed by 1 base and the J gene end by 4 bases; junction bases not matched to a gene: 1. This CDR3 comprises 15 residues. Germline assignment: CDR1 SGHDN and CDR2 FVKESK. This CDR3 is CASSQVGQGAYGYTF. The CDR3 DNA reads TGTGCCAGCAGCCAAGTGGGACAGGGGGCCTATGGCTACACCTTC.

Many counts were recorded for this clonotype. The chain carries TRBV18 and TRBJ2-7, with D unclear. Between the trimmed V and J ends, which lost 0 bases and 3 bases, there was a span of 9 bases. Germline V lookup: CDR1 KGHSH, CDR2 LQKENI. The length of the CDR3 is 14 residues. The CDR3: CASSPPGSRYEQYF. The CDR3 DNA sequence: TGTGCCAGCTCACCACCCGGATCGCGCTACGAGCAGTACTTC.

This clonotype was counted between two and nine times. This rearrangement joins TRBV7-9 to TRBJ2-1, with D perhaps matching TRBD1 (6 bases). V dropped 4 bases and J dropped 15 bases, with 16 bases sitting between them. Germline CDR1 is SEHNR and CDR2 is FQNEAQ (reference sequence). The CDR3 loop spans 12 amino acids. Here the CDR3 DNA reads TGTGCCAGCAGCTCTACAGGGATTGCGCCGTTCTTC. The encoded protein is CASSSTGIAPFF.

This clonotype was counted many times. This CDR3 is CASSLVLRPGEKLFF. The DNA for the CDR3 is TGTGCCAGCAGCTTAGTTCTCCGGCCCGGGGAAAAACTGTTTTTT. The rearrangement links TRBV7-2 to TRBJ1-4; no clear D. The CDR3 sequence is 15 residues long. The germline V gene has CDR1 SGHTA and CDR2 FQGNSA. With 1 base removed from V and 8 bases from J, the gap between germline ends came to 14 bases.

This clonotype was observed many times. The chain couples TRBV5-4 to TRBJ1-2; D is perhaps TRBD1 (6 bases). From germline, CDR1 is SGHNT and CDR2 YYREEE (reference sequence). There are 17 residues in the CDR3. V was pared by 4 bases and J by 8 bases, with 27 bases between. CDR3 coding DNA: TGTGCCAGCAGCCTGTTGACAGGCAACCCGCCGGGATACGGCTACACCTTC. This sequence encodes CASSLLTGNPPGYGYTF.

This clonotype was detected many times. This chain connects TRBV28 to TRBJ2-2; D gene ambiguous. Trimming removed 7 bases from V and 2 bases from J, with 23 bases in between. This CDR3 has 18 residues. Germline V gene sequence: CDR1 MDHEN, CDR2 SYDVKM. In DNA, the CDR3 is TGTGCCAGCACCCCTTACACCGGTCAAATGGTTAACACCGGGGAGCTGTTTTTT. Its protein is CASTPYTGQMVNTGELFF.

At least ten counts were recorded for this clonotype. The V and J genes are TRBV28 and TRBJ2-1, with D possibly matching TRBD1 (5 bases). CDR1 is MDHEN and CDR2 is SYDVKM in the germline V gene. With 5 bases removed from V and 2 bases from J, the gap between germline ends came to 7 bases. The CDR3 has 13 amino acids. CDR3 coding DNA: TGTGCCAGCAGTCAACAGGCCTACAATGAGCAGTTCTTC. Translating gives CASSQQAYNEQFF. The full variable domain, rest sourced from reference TRBV28 and TRBJ2-1, is DVKVTQSSRYLVKRTGEKVFLECVQDMDHENMFWYRQDPGLGLRLIYFSYDVKMKEKGDIPEGYSVSREKKERFSLILESASTNQTSMYLCASSQQAYNEQFFGPGTRLTVL.

The chain carries TRBV12-3 or TRBV12-4 and TRBJ2-1; D may correspond to TRBD1 or TRBD2 (5 bases each). The CDR3 covers 14 residues. With 7 bases removed from V and 6 bases from J, the gap between germline ends came to 16 bases. This CDR3 reads CASTLRGLGNEQFF. CDR3 DNA sequence: TGTGCCAGCACCCTGAGGGGTTTGGGCAATGAGCAGTTCTTC.

The chain links TRBV29-1 to TRBJ2-1, with D possibly matching TRBD2 (5 bases). From germline, CDR1 is SQVTM and CDR2 ANQGSEA. Trimming took off 5 bases at V and 4 bases at J, with 9 bases between the two ends. CDR3 length equals 12 residues. The CDR3 spells CSVLGLYNEQFF. The CDR3 DNA sequence: TGCAGCGTTCTAGGACTGTACAATGAGCAGTTCTTC.

This clonotype was seen at least ten times. DNA of the CDR3: TGCGCCAGCAGCCAAACTACAGGGTCCTCTGGAAACACCATATATTTT. Its translation is CASSQTTGSSGNTIYF. The chain employs TRBV4-3 and TRBJ1-3; TRBD1 might be the D (6 bases). Germline values: CDR1 LGHNA, CDR2 YSLEER. Trimming took 2 bases from V and 0 from J, leaving 11 bases between them. The CDR3 extends over 16 amino acids.

The V gene is TRBV6-2 or TRBV6-3, the J gene TRBJ2-2; D is ambiguous. The CDR3 loop spans 12 amino acids. CDR1 and CDR2 (germline): MNHEY, SVGEGT. Deletions cut 7 bases from V and 4 bases from J, with 7 bases between. Here the CDR3 DNA reads TGTGCCAGCACCGGGCCCACCGGGGAGCTGTTTTTT. Its translation: CASTGPTGELFF.

V usage is TRBV12-3 or TRBV12-4 and J usage is TRBJ1-1, with 10 bases identical to TRBD1. The CDR3 spans 14 residues. With 7 bases clipped from V and 7 bases from J, the junction kept 9 bases outside the gene matches. The CDR3 coding sequence is TGTGCCAGCATATTCGACAGGGGGCAGTTTGAAGCTTTCTTT. Protein product: CASIFDRGQFEAFF.

This clonotype was observed at least ten times. The V gene is TRBV7-2, the J gene TRBJ2-1, with TRBD2 matching over 11 bases. V trimming: 2 bases; J trimming: 6 bases; junction bases outside the gene matches: 6. The germline V gene has CDR1 SGHTA and CDR2 FQGNSA. This CDR3 spans 16 amino acids. The CDR3 DNA sequence: TGTGCCAGCAGCTTACGGTTCCTAGCGGGGGGCAATGAGCAGTTCTTC. Protein product: CASSLRFLAGGNEQFF.

The genes are TRBV12-5 and TRBJ1-5; D is possibly TRBD1 (5 bases). Looked up from germline, CDR1 is LGHNT and CDR2 is FRNRAP. The ends were cut back, 1 base at V and 1 base at J, with 14 bases in the middle. There are 17 residues in the CDR3. The CDR3 sequence: CASGLGGTAPSNQPQHF. The DNA for the CDR3 is TGTGCTAGTGGTTTGGGGGGGACCGCCCCGAGCAATCAGCCCCAGCATTTT. The whole variable domain, remainder taken from reference TRBV12-5 and TRBJ1-5, is DARVTQTPRHKVTEMGQEVTMRCQPILGHNTVFWYRQTMMQGLELLAYFRNRAPLDDSGMPKDRFSAEMPDATLATLKIQPSEPRDSAVYFCASGLGGTAPSNQPQHFGDGTRLSIL.

In this sample, this clonotype turned up many times. CDR3 sequence reads: CSARDRFGASGNTIYF. CDR3 sequence (DNA): TGCAGTGCTAGAGACAGGTTCGGGGCGTCCGGAAACACCATATATTTT. This chain uses TRBV20-1 with TRBJ1-3, with D perhaps TRBD1 (5 bases). Trimming took off 0 bases at V and 4 bases at J, with 16 bases between the two ends. The CDR3 runs to 16 residues. Germline CDR1 DFQATT, CDR2 SNEGSKA (reference sequence).

This clonotype was seen a few times. An end of the junction differs from the germline gene, which may be a read error. The V call is TRBV19, the J call TRBJ2-4, with D uncertain. CDR3 length: 10 amino acids. Germline V gene lookup returns CDR1 LNHDA and CDR2 SQIVND (reference sequence). CDR3 bases: TGCCAGATGGGCAAAAACATTCAGTACTTC. Translating it yields CQMGKNIQYF.

This clonotype was recorded a few times. The V gene is TRBV29-1, the J gene TRBJ1-5, with D possibly being TRBD1 (5 bases). CDR3 length: 15 residues. Germline V gives CDR1 SQVTM, CDR2 ANQGSEA. V lost 4 bases to trimming and J lost 0 bases, with 13 bases between them. This CDR3 reads CSVGPGPTSNQPQHF. In DNA form, the CDR3 reads TGCAGCGTTGGACCGGGACCGACTAGCAATCAGCCCCAGCATTTT.

Many counts were recorded for this clonotype. The chain couples TRBV6-5 to TRBJ1-1; D is ambiguous. Germline-derived CDR1 and CDR2 are MNHEY and SVGAGI. Between the trimmed V and J ends, which lost 0 bases and 4 bases, there was a span of 6 bases. The CDR3 consists of 13 residues. CDR3 sequence (DNA): TGTGCCAGCAGTTACTCCTACAGCACTGAAGCTTTCTTT. Residues: CASSYSYSTEAFF.